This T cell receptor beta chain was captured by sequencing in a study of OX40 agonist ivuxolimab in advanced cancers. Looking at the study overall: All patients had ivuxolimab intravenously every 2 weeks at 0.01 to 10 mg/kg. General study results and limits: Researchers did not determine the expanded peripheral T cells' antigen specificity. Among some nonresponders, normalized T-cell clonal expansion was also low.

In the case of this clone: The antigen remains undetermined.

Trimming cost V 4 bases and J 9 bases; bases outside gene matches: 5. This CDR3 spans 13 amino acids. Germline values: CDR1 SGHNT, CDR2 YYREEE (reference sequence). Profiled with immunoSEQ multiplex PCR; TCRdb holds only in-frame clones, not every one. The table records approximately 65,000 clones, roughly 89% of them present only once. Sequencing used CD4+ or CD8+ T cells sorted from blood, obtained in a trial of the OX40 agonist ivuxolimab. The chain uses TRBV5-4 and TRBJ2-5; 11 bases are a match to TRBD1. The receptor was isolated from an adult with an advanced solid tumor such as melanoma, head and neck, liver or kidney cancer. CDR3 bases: TGTGCCAGCAGCGACATGGGACAGGGGGCCCAGTACTTC. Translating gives CASSDMGQGAQYF. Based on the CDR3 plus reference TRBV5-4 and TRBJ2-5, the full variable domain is ETGVTQSPTHLIKTRGQQVTLRCSSQSGHNTVSWYQQALGQGPQFIFQYYREEENGRGNFPPRFSGLQFPNYSSELNVNALELDDSALYLCASSDMGQGAQYFGPGTRLLVL.